The next 5 T cell receptor beta chains were all read from a single sample in a study of shared clonotypes between healthy human individuals. Naive CD8 cells lacked CD45RO, underwent positive selection for CCR7 and left out terminally differentiated effector memory CD45RA+ cells. The protocol was immunoSEQ multiplex PCR, while the TCRdb copy is restricted to in-frame clones and leaves out a portion. This table has 450,000 to 700,000 clones, less than 97% appearing once. Sequencing was carried out using naive CD8+ T cells sorted from blood. The receptors come from a woman aged 25 to 39 in good health.

The chain couples TRBV6-1 to TRBJ2-2; weak D call: TRBD2 (6 bases). Trimming took off 3 bases at V and 10 bases at J, with 21 bases between the two ends. The CDR3 is 16 amino acids. CDR1 is MNHNS, CDR2 SASEGT, per germline. CDR3 nucleotides: TGTGCCAGCAGTGACGCGGGGCAACCGTTCTGGGAGGAGCTGTTTTTT. Protein product: CASSDAGQPFWEELFF.

This chain uses TRBV10-3 with TRBJ2-2; TRBD2 matches at 8 bases. The V gene end was trimmed by 2 bases and the J gene end by 5 bases; junction bases not matched to a gene: 10. The CDR3 totals 17 residues. Germline loops: CDR1 ENHRY, CDR2 SYGVKD. CDR3 in DNA: TGTGCCATCAGTGAGGCTTTACTAGCGGACCTGACCGGGGAGCTGTTTTTT. It codes for CAISEALLADLTGELFF.

Concerning this clone: Other DNA sequences of this sample code for an identical CDR3. The rearrangement uses TRBV19 and TRBJ1-1; no reliable D call. Per germline, CDR1 LNHDA and CDR2 SQIVND (reference sequence). Deletions cut 3 bases from V and 1 base from J, with 6 bases between. This CDR3 spans 13 amino acids. The CDR3 DNA reads TGTGCCAGTAGTATCACCGAGAACACTGAAGCTTTCTTT. Translated, it gives CASSITENTEAFF.

For this clone: The same CDR3 can be traced to other DNA sequences in this sample. The V and J genes are TRBV13 and TRBJ2-5; D gene ambiguous. Germline V gives CDR1 PRHDT, CDR2 FYEKMQ (reference sequence). The CDR3 is 13 amino acids. V was trimmed by 5 bases and J by 0 bases, leaving 7 bases between them. The CDR3 reads CASSPRDQETQYF. The CDR3 coding sequence is TGTGCCAGCAGCCCCCGTGACCAAGAGACCCAGTACTTC.

The V and J genes are TRBV28 and TRBJ2-2, with 12 nucleotides matching TRBD2. After removal of 4 bases from V and 0 bases from J, the junction contained 3 bases not matched to a gene. This CDR3 has 17 amino acids. Germline lookup yields CDR1 MDHEN and CDR2 SYDVKM. CDR3 DNA: TGTGCCAGCAGTTATGGGACTAGCGGGCCGAACACCGGGGAGCTGTTTTTT. Protein product: CASSYGTSGPNTGELFF. Combining the CDR3 with reference TRBV28 and TRBJ2-2 gives the whole variable domain DVKVTQSSRYLVKRTGEKVFLECVQDMDHENMFWYRQDPGLGLRLIYFSYDVKMKEKGDIPEGYSVSREKKERFSLILESASTNQTSMYLCASSYGTSGPNTGELFFGEGSRLTVL.